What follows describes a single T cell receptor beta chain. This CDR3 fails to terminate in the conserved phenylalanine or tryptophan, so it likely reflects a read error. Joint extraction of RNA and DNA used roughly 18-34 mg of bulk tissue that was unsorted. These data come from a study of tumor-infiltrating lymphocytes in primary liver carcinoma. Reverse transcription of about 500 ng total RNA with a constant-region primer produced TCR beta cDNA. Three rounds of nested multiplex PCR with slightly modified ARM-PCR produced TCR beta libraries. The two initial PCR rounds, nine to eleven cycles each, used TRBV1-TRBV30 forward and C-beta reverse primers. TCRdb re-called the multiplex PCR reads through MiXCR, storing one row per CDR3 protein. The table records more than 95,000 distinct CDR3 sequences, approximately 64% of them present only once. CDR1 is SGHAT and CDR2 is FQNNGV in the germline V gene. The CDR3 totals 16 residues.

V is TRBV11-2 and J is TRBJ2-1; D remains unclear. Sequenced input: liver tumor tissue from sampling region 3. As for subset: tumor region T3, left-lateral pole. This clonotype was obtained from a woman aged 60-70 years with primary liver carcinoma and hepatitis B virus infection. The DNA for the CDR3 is TGTGCCAGCAGCTTAGATTTGATTGTGTGGTACAGTGAGCAGTTCCTC. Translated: CASSLDLIVWYSEQFL.